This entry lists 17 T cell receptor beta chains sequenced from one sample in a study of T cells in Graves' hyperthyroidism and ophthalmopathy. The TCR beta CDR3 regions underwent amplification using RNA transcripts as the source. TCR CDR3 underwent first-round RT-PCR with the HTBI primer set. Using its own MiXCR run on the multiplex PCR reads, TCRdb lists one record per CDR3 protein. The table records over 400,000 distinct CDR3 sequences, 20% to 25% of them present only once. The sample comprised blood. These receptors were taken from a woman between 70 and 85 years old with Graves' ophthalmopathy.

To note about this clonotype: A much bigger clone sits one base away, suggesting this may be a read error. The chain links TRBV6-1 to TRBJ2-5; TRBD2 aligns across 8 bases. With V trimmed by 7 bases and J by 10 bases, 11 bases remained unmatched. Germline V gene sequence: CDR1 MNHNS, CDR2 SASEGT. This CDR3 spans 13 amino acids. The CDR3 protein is CASTRTSRSDQYF. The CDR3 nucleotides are TGTGCCAGCACCCGGACTAGCAGGAGTGACCAGTACTTC.

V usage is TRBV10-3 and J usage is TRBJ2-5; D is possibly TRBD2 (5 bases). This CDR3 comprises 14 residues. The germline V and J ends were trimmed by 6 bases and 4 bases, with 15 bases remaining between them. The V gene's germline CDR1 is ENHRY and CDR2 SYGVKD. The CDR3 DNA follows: TGTGCCATCAGCATAGCGCTCCAAGGAGAGACCCAGTACTTC. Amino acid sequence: CAISIALQGETQYF.

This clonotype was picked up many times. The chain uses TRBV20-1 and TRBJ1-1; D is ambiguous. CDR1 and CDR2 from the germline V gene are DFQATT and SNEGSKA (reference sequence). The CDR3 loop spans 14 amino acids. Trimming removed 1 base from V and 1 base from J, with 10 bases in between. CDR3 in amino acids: CSARVGSRNTEAFF. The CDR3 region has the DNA TGCAGTGCTAGAGTGGGCTCACGGAACACTGAAGCTTTCTTT.

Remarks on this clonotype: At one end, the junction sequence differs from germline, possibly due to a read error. The CDR3 nucleotides read TGTACCAGCAGTGCAACAGGGTATGACGAGCAGTACTTC. Its translation: CTSSATGYDEQYF. The chain employs TRBV6-1 and TRBJ2-7, with D perhaps matching TRBD1 (6 bases). Germline V gene data show CDR1 as MNHNS and CDR2 as SASEGT. This CDR3 has 13 residues.

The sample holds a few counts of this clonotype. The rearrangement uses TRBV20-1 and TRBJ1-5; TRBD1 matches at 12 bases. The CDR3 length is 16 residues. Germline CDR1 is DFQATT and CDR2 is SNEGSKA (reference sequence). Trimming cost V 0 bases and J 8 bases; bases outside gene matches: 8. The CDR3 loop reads CSARDPGQGAGEPQHF. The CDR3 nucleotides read TGCAGTGCTAGAGATCCGGGACAGGGGGCCGGCGAGCCCCAGCATTTT.

CDR3 amino acids: CASSARPGLAGGTDTQYF. As DNA, the CDR3 is TGTGCCAGCAGCGCGCGGCCGGGACTAGCGGGGGGCACAGATACGCAGTATTTT. This chain connects TRBV11-2 to TRBJ2-3; 14 positions match TRBD2. The trim removed 5 bases at V and 1 base at J, leaving 8 bases unmatched. The CDR3 consists of 18 residues. Per germline, CDR1 SGHAT and CDR2 FQNNGV.

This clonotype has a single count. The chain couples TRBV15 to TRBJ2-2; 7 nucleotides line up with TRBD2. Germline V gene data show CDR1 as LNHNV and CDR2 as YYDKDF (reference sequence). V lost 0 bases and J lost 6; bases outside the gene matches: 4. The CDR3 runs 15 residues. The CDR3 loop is CATSRDAGEAGELFF. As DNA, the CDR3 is TGTGCCACCAGCAGAGATGCGGGAGAAGCCGGGGAGCTGTTTTTT.

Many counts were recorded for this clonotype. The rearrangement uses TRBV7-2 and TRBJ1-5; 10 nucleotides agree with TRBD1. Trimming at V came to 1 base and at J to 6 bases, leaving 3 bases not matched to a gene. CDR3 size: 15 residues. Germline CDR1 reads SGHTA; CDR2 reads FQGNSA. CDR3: CASSLGQGAFQPQHF. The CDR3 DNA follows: TGTGCCAGCAGCTTAGGACAGGGGGCCTTTCAGCCCCAGCATTTT.

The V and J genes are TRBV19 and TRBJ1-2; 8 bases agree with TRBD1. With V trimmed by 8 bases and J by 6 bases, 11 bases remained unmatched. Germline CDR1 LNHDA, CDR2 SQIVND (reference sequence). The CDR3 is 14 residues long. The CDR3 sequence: CASVRTGRKDGYTF. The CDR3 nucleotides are TGTGCCAGTGTCAGGACAGGGAGGAAGGATGGCTACACCTTC. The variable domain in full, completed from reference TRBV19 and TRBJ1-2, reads DGGITQSPKYLFRKEGQNVTLSCEQNLNHDAMYWYRQDPGQGLRLIYYSQIVNDFQKGDIAEGYSVSREKKESFPLTVTSAQKNPTAFYLCASVRTGRKDGYTFGSGTRLTVV.

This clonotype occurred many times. The CDR3 nucleotides read TGCAGTGCTTCGGTAGGGATGAACACTGAAGCTTTCTTT. Protein product: CSASVGMNTEAFF. The V and J genes are TRBV20-1 and TRBJ1-1; D not certain. V was clipped by 5 bases and J by 0 bases, with 10 bases between them. The CDR3 has 13 residues. Germline values: CDR1 DFQATT, CDR2 SNEGSKA (reference sequence).

CDR3 sequence reads: CASRQTGVNTEAFF. The CDR3 DNA reads TGTGCCAGCAGACAAACAGGGGTCAACACTGAAGCTTTCTTT. The rearrangement uses TRBV12-3 or TRBV12-4 and TRBJ1-1; 7 bases align to TRBD1. There are 14 residues in the CDR3. The ends lost 6 bases at V and 2 bases at J; junction bases unmatched: 6.

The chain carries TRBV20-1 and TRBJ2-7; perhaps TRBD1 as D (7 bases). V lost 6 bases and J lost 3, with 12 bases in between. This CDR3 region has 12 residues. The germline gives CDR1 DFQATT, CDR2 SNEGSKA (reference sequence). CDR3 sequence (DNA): TGCAGTGCCGCGCGGGACAGCTACGAGCAGTACTTC. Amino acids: CSAARDSYEQYF.

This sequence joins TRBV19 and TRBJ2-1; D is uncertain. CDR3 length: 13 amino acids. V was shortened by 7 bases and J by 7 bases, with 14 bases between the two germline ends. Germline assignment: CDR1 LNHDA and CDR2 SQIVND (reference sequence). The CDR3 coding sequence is TGTGCCAGTAACGCCGGGTCCGTAAATGAGCAGTTCTTC. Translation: CASNAGSVNEQFF.

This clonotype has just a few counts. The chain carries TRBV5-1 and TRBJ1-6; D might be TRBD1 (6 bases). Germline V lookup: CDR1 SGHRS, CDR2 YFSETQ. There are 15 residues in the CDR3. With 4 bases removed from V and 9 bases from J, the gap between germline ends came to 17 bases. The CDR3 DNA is TGCGCCAGCAGCCTTACCACGGGGGCGCGTTCACCCCTCCACTTT. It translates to CASSLTTGARSPLHF.

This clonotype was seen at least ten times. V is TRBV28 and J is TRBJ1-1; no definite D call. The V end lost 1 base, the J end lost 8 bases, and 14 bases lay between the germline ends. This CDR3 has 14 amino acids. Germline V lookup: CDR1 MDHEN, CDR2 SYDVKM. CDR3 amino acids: CASSLLVQKPEAFF. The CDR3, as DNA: TGTGCCAGCAGTTTATTGGTACAGAAACCCGAAGCTTTCTTT.

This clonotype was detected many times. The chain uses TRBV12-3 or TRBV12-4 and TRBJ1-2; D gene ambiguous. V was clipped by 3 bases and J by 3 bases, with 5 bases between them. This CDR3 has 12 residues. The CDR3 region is CASSLLDYGYTF. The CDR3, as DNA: TGTGCCAGCAGTTTGTTGGACTATGGCTACACCTTC.

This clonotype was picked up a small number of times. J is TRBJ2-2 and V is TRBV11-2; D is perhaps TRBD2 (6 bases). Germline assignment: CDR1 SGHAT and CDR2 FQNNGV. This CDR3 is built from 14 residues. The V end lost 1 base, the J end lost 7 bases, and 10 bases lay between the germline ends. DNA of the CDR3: TGTGCCAGCAGCTTAGCGGGAGCGGGCGGGGAGCTGTTTTTT. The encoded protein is CASSLAGAGGELFF. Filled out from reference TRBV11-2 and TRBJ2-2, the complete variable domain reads EAGVAQSPRYKIIEKRQSVAFWCNPISGHATLYWYQQILGQGPKLLIQFQNNGVVDDSQLPKDRFSAERLKGVDSTLKIQPAKLEDSAVYLCASSLAGAGGELFFGEGSRLTVL.